These 6 T cell receptor beta chains share one sample of origin, sequenced in a study of blood T cells in healthy people across ages. The authors ran a second PCR of 7 to 11 cycles using a sample-barcoded 5' primer and a J-beta primer mix. Each CDR3 protein is one row after TCRdb ran MiXCR on the 5' RACE reads. The sample has approximately 700,000 distinct CDR3 sequences; about 30% are singletons. Sample: blood. The receptors here all came from a woman of 80 years or more in good health.

The chain uses TRBV29-1 and TRBJ2-3; 11 bases are shared with TRBD1. Germline CDR1 reads SQVTM; CDR2 reads ANQGSEA. The CDR3 is 14 amino acids. V was clipped by 4 bases and J by 3 bases; unmatched bases: 3. The CDR3 spells CSVGTGGLTDTQYF. CDR3 DNA: TGCAGCGTTGGGACAGGGGGCTTAACAGATACGCAGTATTTT.

This clonotype has a count of ten or more. V usage is TRBV7-9 and J usage is TRBJ2-7; D possibly corresponds to TRBD1 (6 bases). This CDR3 contains 12 residues. Germline CDR1 and CDR2: SEHNR and FQNEAQ (reference sequence). Trimming removed 5 bases at V and 6 bases at J, with 11 bases between. This CDR3 is CASSLGTLEQYF. CDR3 sequence (DNA): TGTGCCAGCAGCCTCGGGACACTCGAGCAGTACTTC.

The chain uses TRBV7-2 and TRBJ2-3; D may be TRBD1 or TRBD2 (5 bases each). V shed 5 bases and J shed 4 bases, with 13 bases lying between them. The CDR3 has 14 amino acids. Germline V gives CDR1 SGHTA, CDR2 FQGNSA. For the CDR3, the DNA is TGTGCCAGCAGCGACCCCCGGGGCGCAGATACGCAGTATTTT. Amino acids: CASSDPRGADTQYF.

The DNA of the CDR3 is TGTGCCAGCAGCCAAGATCTGTTAACGTCTGGCTACACCTTC. It translates to CASSQDLLTSGYTF. This chain joins TRBV3-1 and TRBJ1-2; D is undetermined. The germline CDR1 and CDR2 sequences are LGHDT and YNNKEL (reference sequence). The V end lost 0 bases, the J end lost 7 bases, and 12 bases lay between the germline ends. This CDR3 region has 14 residues.

Comment on this clonotype: One end of the junction does not line up with germline, which may come from a read error. The rearrangement links TRBV6-1 to TRBJ2-2, with 10 bases that match TRBD2. The CDR3 is 15 amino acids. Germline V gene data show CDR1 as MNHNS and CDR2 as SASEGT. The CDR3 sequence: CASSSGGANTGERFF. The CDR3 DNA reads TGTGCCAGCAGTAGCGGGGGGGCGAACACCGGGGAGCGGTTTTTT.

The chain employs TRBV24-1 and TRBJ1-1; 8 bases are shared with TRBD1. The trim removed 2 bases at V and 5 bases at J, leaving 6 bases unmatched. From germline, CDR1 is KGHDR and CDR2 SFDVKD. The CDR3 spans 15 residues. The CDR3 DNA reads as TGTGCCACCAGTGATTCGGGCGACAGGGGAACTGAAGCTTTCTTT. Its protein is CATSDSGDRGTEAFF.